This TCR beta chain originates from a study of CD8 T cell repertoires and HIV-1 epitope variants. Study-level background: Twenty-five autologous and known Gag and Nef epitope variant peptides each stimulated T cells separately.

This table comes from immunoSEQ multiplex PCR, and its TCRdb copy is limited to in-frame clones, with some not included. The data show about 3,100 clones, about two thirds seen once. Study-wide results and caveats: Some ten antigen-specific TCR beta clonotypes were found; about 6 seemed cross-reactive to variants.

The CDR3 has 12 residues. Germline CDR1 is SGHDT and CDR2 is YYEEEE. V lost 3 bases and J lost 10, with 13 bases in between. Concerning this clone: The antigen is not known.

The genes are TRBV5-6 and TRBJ1-1; maybe TRBD1 (6 bases). Sequenced sample: cultured CD8+ T cells derived from PBMCs. This clonotype was sampled from a male donor with HIV. DNA of the CDR3: TGTGCCAGCAGCTCCTACAGGGAGGCAGCTTTCTTT. Its translation is CASSSYREAAFF.